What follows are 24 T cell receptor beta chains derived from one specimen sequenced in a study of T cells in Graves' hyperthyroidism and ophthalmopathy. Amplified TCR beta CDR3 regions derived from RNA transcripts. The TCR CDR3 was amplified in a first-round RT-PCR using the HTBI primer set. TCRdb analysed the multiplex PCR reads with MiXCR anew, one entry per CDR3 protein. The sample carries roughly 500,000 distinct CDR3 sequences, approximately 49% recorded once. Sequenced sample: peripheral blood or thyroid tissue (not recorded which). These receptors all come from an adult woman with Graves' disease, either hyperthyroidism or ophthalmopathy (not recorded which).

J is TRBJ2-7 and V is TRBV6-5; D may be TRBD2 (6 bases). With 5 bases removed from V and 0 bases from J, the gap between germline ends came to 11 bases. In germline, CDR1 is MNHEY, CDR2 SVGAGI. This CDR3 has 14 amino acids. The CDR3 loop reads CASSEAGNSYEQYF. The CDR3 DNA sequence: TGTGCCAGCAGTGAAGCGGGCAACTCCTACGAGCAGTACTTC.

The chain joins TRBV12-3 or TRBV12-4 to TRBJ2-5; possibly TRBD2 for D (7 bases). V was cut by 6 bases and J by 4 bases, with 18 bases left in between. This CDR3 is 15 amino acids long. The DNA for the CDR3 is TGTGCCAGCAGCGTAACGGGGGGCGTCGTAGAGACCCAGTACTTC. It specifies CASSVTGGVVETQYF.

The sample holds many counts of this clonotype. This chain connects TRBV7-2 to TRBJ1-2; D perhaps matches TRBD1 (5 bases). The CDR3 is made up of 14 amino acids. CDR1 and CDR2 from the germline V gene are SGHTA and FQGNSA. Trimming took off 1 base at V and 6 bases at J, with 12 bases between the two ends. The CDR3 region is CASSLVGGSDGYTF. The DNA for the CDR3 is TGTGCCAGCAGCTTAGTGGGGGGGTCGGATGGCTACACCTTC.

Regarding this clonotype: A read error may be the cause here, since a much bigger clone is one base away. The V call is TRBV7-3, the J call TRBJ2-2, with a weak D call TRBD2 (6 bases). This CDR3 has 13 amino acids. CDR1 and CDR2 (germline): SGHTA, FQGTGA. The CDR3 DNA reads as TGTGCCAGCAGCTTGGATCCCACCGGGGGGCTGTTTTTT. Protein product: CASSLDPTGGLFF.

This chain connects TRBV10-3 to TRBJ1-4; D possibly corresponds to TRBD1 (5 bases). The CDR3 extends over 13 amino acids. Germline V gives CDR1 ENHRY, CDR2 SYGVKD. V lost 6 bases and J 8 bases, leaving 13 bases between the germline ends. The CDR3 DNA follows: TGTGCCATCAGGGGACTAGCGGGCGAAAAACTGTTTTTT. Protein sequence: CAIRGLAGEKLFF.

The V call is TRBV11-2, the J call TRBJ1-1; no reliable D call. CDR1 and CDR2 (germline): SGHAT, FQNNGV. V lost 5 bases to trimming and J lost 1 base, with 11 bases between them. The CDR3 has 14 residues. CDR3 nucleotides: TGTGCCAGCAGCGTTGACCAGCAGAACACTGAAGCTTTCTTT. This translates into CASSVDQQNTEAFF.

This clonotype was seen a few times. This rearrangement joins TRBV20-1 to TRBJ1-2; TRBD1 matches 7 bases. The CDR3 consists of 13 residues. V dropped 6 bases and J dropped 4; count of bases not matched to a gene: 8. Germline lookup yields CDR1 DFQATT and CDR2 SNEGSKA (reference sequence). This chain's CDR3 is CSAVRDSGYGYTF. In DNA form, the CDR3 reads TGCAGTGCGGTCCGGGACAGTGGCTATGGCTACACCTTC.

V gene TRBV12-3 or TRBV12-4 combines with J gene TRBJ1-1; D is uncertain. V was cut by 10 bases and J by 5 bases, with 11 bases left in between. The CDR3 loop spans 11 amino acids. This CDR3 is CATAGRTEAFF. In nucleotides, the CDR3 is TGTGCCACCGCTGGACGAACTGAAGCTTTCTTT.

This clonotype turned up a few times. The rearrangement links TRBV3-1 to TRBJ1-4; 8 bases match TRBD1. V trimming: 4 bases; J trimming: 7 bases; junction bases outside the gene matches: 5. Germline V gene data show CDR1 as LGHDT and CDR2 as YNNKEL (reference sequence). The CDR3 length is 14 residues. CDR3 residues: CASSRGQGFEKLFF. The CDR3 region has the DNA TGTGCCAGCAGCCGCGGACAGGGTTTTGAAAAACTGTTTTTT.

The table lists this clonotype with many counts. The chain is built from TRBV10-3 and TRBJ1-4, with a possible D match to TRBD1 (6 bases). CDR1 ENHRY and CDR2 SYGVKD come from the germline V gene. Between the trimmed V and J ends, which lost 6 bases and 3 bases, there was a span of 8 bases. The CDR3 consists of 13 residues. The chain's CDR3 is CAIRGAANEKLFF. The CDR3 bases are TGTGCCATCAGGGGGGCAGCTAATGAAAAACTGTTTTTT.

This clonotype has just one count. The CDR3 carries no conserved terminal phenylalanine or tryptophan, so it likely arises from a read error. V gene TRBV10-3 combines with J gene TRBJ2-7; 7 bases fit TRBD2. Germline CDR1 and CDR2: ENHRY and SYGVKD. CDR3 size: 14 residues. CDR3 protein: CASSEAGPTYEQYS. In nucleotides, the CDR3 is TGTGCCAGCAGTGAAGCGGGGCCGACCTACGAGCAGTACTCC.

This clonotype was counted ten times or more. The DNA for the CDR3 is TGTGCCAGCAGCGTAGAGGGACGGGGGAACACTGAAGCTTTCTTT. Protein sequence: CASSVEGRGNTEAFF. This rearrangement joins TRBV9 to TRBJ1-1; tentatively, D is TRBD1 (5 bases). The V gene's germline CDR1 is SGDLS and CDR2 YYNGEE. Trimming removed 0 bases at V and 1 base at J, with 10 bases between. The CDR3 extends over 15 amino acids.

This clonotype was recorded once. In DNA, the CDR3 is TGTGCCAGCAGTCCCGCTCGGAGGCGGCCCCAGCATTTT. Encoded protein: CASSPARRRPQHF. The chain uses TRBV28 and TRBJ1-5; unclear D gene. V was pared by 5 bases and J by 9 bases, with 14 bases between. Germline V gene data show CDR1 as MDHEN and CDR2 as SYDVKM. The CDR3 is made up of 13 amino acids.

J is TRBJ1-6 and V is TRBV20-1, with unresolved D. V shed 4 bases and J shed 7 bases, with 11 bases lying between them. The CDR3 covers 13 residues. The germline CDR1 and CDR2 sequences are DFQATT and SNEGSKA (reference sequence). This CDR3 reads CSATEGRNSPLHF. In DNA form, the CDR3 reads TGCAGTGCTACGGAGGGTAGGAATTCACCCCTCCACTTT.

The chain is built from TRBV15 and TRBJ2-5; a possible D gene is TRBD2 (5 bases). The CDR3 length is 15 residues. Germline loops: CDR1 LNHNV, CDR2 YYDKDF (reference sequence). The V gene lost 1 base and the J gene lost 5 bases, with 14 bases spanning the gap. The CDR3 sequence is CATSRVGRRRETQYF. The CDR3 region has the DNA TGTGCCACCAGCAGAGTCGGCAGGAGGCGTGAGACCCAGTACTTC.

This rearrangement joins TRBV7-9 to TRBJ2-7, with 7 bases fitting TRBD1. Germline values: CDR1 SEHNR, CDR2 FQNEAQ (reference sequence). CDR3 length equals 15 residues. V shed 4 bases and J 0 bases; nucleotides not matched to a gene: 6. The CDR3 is CASSSDRASSYEQYF. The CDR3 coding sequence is TGTGCCAGCAGCTCTGACAGGGCAAGCTCCTACGAGCAGTACTTC. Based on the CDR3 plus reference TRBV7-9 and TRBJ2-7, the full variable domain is DTGVSQNPRHKITKRGQNVTFRCDPISEHNRLYWYRQTLGQGPEFLTYFQNEAQLEKSRLLSDRFSAERPKGSFSTLEIQRTEQGDSAMYLCASSSDRASSYEQYFGPGTRLTVT.

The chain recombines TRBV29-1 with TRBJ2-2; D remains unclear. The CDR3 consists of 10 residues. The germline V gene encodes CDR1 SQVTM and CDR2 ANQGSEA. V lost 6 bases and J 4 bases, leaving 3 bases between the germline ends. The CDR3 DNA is TGCAGCGTAGCCACCGGGGAGCTGTTTTTT. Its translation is CSVATGELFF.

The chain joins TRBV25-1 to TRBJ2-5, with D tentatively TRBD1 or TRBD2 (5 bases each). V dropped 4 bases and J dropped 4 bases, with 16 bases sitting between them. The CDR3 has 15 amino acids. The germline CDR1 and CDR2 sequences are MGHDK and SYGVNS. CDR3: CASSGLGAARETQYF. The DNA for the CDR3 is TGTGCCAGCAGTGGCCTCGGGGCTGCCAGAGAGACCCAGTACTTC.

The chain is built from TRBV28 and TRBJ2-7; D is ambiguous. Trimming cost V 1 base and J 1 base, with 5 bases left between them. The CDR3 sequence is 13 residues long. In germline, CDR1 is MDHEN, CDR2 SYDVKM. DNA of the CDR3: TGTGCCAGCAGTTTATCTTTGTCCTACGAGCAGTACTTC. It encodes CASSLSLSYEQYF.

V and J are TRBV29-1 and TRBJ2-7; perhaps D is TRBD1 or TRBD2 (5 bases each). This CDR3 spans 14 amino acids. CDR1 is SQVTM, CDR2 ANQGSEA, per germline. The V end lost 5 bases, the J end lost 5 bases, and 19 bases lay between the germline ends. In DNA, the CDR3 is TGCAGCGTTCGGGACCGACTCTCCGCGGACGAGCAGTACTTC. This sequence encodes CSVRDRLSADEQYF.

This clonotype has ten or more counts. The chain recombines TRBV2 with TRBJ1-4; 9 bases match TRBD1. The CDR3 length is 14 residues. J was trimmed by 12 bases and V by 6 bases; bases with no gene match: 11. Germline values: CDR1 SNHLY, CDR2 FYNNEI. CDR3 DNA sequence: TGTGCCAGCAGAGACAGGGGGAAGAGGGAGGAACTGTTTTTT. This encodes CASRDRGKREELFF.

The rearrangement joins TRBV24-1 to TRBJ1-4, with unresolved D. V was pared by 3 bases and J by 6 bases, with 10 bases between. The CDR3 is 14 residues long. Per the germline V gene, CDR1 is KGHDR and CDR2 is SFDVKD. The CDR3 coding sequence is TGTGCCACCAGTGATGCAGCGGGAGATGAAAAACTGTTTTTT. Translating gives CATSDAAGDEKLFF.

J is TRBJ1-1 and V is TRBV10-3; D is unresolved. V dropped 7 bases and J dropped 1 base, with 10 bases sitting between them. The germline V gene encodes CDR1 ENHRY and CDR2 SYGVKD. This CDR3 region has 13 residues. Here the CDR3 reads CAIKATENTEAFF. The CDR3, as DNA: TGTGCCATCAAGGCTACAGAGAACACTGAAGCTTTCTTT.

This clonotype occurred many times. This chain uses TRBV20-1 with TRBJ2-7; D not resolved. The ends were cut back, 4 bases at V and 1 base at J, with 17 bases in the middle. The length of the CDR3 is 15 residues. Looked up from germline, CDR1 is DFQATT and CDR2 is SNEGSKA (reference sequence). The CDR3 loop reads CSATSGGTVSYEQYF. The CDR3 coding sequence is TGCAGTGCTACCTCGGGTGGTACCGTATCCTACGAGCAGTACTTC.